This T cell receptor (beta chain) was sequenced for a study of blood T cell repertoires in COVID-19. Background on the study: Sites across the United States, Italy and Spain contributed samples from acute and convalescent COVID-19. Sources were T cells, B-cell-depleted T cells, or PBMCs; the material itself was cDNA or gDNA.

Original data processing: By means of reference gene primer amplification, nucleated cell counts were estimated. Generated by immunoSEQ multiplex PCR, the TCRdb table keeps only in-frame clones and is missing some. The V and J calls and clone size come from that table; D and trimming were worked out from the DNA. The sample lists fewer than 50,000 clones; 70% to 90% were seen once. The CDR3 loop spans 14 amino acids. With V trimmed by 3 bases and J by 7 bases, 3 bases remained unmatched. The germline CDR1 and CDR2 sequences are DFQATT and SNEGSKA (reference sequence). V usage is TRBV20-1 and J usage is TRBJ2-1; 13 bases agree with TRBD2. This receptor was identified in an elderly woman with acute or convalescent COVID-19. Sequencing input: peripheral blood. As DNA, the CDR3 is TGCAGTGCTAGTCTGACTAGCGGGAGGAATGAGCAGTTCTTC. Its protein product is CSASLTSGRNEQFF.